Below, 19 T cell receptor beta chains from the same sample are listed, as sequenced in a study of blood T cells in healthy people across ages. PCR was performed a second time for roughly 7 to 11 cycles using a sample-barcoded 5' primer and a J-beta primer mix. MiXCR was run by TCRdb on the 5' RACE reads, yielding one entry per CDR3 protein. This table holds 750,000 to 950,000 distinct CDR3 sequences, 50% to 65% found once. Sequencing was performed on blood. Source of these receptors: an elderly man in good health.

This clonotype showed up just a few times. The chain uses TRBV5-1 and TRBJ2-5; 8 bases are a match to TRBD2. The ends lost 2 bases at V and 2 bases at J; junction bases unmatched: 14. This CDR3 region has 18 residues. From germline, CDR1 is SGHRS and CDR2 YFSETQ. Here the CDR3 DNA reads TGCGCCAGCAGCTTTCAGACCCCACCCGAGCGGGGGCAAGAGACCCAGTACTTC. Its translation is CASSFQTPPERGQETQYF.

V and J are TRBV18 and TRBJ2-1; tentative D call: TRBD1 (5 bases). V was clipped by 6 bases and J by 2 bases, with 14 bases between them. The CDR3 runs to 15 residues. Per germline, CDR1 KGHSH and CDR2 LQKENI. DNA for the CDR3: TGTGCCAGCTCTCGTACAGGTCCGCCCTACAATGAGCAGTTCTTC. As protein: CASSRTGPPYNEQFF.

The DNA for the CDR3 is TGTGCCACCAGCCCGGGACTGGCAAGAAAGACCCAGTACTTC. This codes for CATSPGLARKTQYF. The chain employs TRBV24-1 and TRBJ2-5, with D perhaps matching TRBD2 (6 bases). The V and J ends lost 7 bases and 6 bases respectively, with 17 bases between them. This CDR3 comprises 14 residues. Germline V lookup: CDR1 KGHDR, CDR2 SFDVKD.

This clonotype was detected a few times. J is TRBJ2-3 and V is TRBV29-1, with D unresolved. V lost 0 bases to trimming and J lost 14 bases, with 15 bases between them. CDR3 size: 12 residues. CDR1 is SQVTM and CDR2 is ANQGSEA in the germline V gene. Here the CDR3 reads CSVEEGGPNAYF. The CDR3 DNA follows: TGCAGCGTTGAAGAAGGTGGTCCGAACGCGTATTTT.

V and J are TRBV6-6 and TRBJ2-3; D not certain. The CDR3 consists of 13 residues. V shed 2 bases and J shed 0 bases, with 3 bases lying between them. Looked up from germline, CDR1 is MNHNY and CDR2 is SVGAGI (reference sequence). The CDR3 region is CASSYRSTDTQYF. CDR3 bases: TGTGCCAGCAGTTACAGGAGCACAGATACGCAGTATTTT.

This clonotype has a single count. This chain links TRBV2 with TRBJ1-4; weak D call: TRBD1 (5 bases). The CDR3 length is 15 residues. The germline gives CDR1 SNHLY, CDR2 FYNNEI. Trimming removed 0 bases from V and 9 bases from J, with 14 bases in between. CDR3 DNA: TGTGCCAGCAGTGAAGCGGTAAAGGGGCAGAAAAAACTGTTTTTT. As protein: CASSEAVKGQKKLFF.

The chain employs TRBV29-1 and TRBJ1-6, with TRBD1 identical over 7 bases. CDR3 size: 14 residues. Germline trimming cut 6 bases from V and 6 bases from J; bases unmatched to any gene: 8. The germline V gene encodes CDR1 SQVTM and CDR2 ANQGSEA. The CDR3 bases are TGCAGCGTGGCCACCGGGACAGTTAATTCACCCCTCCACTTT. Its protein is CSVATGTVNSPLHF.

CDR3 nucleotide sequence: TGCGCCAGCAGCCAGGACATAAACTATCCCTACGAGCAGTACTTC. Translation: CASSQDINYPYEQYF. The V and J genes are TRBV4-1 and TRBJ2-7, with a possible D match to TRBD1 (5 bases). Germline V gene sequence: CDR1 MGHRA, CDR2 YSYEKL. The CDR3 is 15 amino acids. Between the trimmed V and J ends, which lost 3 bases and 2 bases, there was a span of 14 bases.

This clonotype turned up a few times. The chain uses TRBV12-3 or TRBV12-4 and TRBJ2-1; a weak D match, TRBD1 (5 bases). The V end was cut by 3 bases, the J end by 4 bases, with 10 bases between. The CDR3 contains 14 residues. CDR3 sequence (DNA): TGTGCCAGCAGTTTTGGTGCAGGGTACAATGAGCAGTTCTTC. This codes for CASSFGAGYNEQFF.

J is TRBJ2-1 and V is TRBV11-1, with D possibly TRBD2 on 5 matching bases. Germline V gives CDR1 SGHAT, CDR2 FQDESV (reference sequence). The CDR3 contains 14 residues. V was shortened by 4 bases and J by 8 bases, with 15 bases between the two germline ends. The CDR3 sequence: CASSSRELTYEQFF. The CDR3 DNA reads TGTGCCAGCAGCTCGAGGGAGTTGACCTATGAGCAGTTCTTC.

CDR3 in DNA: TGTGCCAGCAGTTTACTGTTGGGCAGCGGGGAGCTGTTTTTT. This encodes CASSLLLGSGELFF. The chain is built from TRBV12-3 or TRBV12-4 and TRBJ2-2; no clear D gene. The germline V and J ends were trimmed by 2 bases and 7 bases, with 11 bases remaining between them. There are 14 residues in the CDR3.

This chain uses TRBV12-3 or TRBV12-4 with TRBJ1-5; D gene ambiguous. The length of the CDR3 is 12 residues. Trimming shortened V by 5 bases and J by 6 bases, and 8 bases separated the two germline ends. Here the CDR3 DNA reads TGTGCCAGCAGTATAACTCTTCAGCCCCAGCATTTT. Its protein product is CASSITLQPQHF.

CDR3 protein: CASGTTGTLTSGANVLTF. CDR3 sequence (DNA): TGTGCTAGTGGCACTACCGGGACTCTTACTTCTGGGGCCAACGTCCTGACTTTC. The rearrangement links TRBV12-5 to TRBJ2-6, with D tentatively TRBD2 (6 bases). The CDR3 consists of 18 residues. Germline V gives CDR1 LGHNT, CDR2 FRNRAP. Trimming removed 6 bases from V and 1 base from J, with 19 bases in between.

On this clonotype itself: An end of the junction differs from the germline gene, which may be a read error. V usage is TRBV27 and J usage is TRBJ2-7; 7 bases fit TRBD1. CDR1 is MNHEY and CDR2 is SMNVEV in the germline V gene (reference sequence). The CDR3 is made up of 14 amino acids. CDR3 DNA: TGTACCAGCTGTGATGTCCGACAGGGCCACGAGCAGTACTTC. Its protein product is CTSCDVRQGHEQYF.

This chain joins TRBV7-2 and TRBJ2-3, with 8 bases aligning to TRBD2. J lost 0 bases, V lost 4 bases, and 15 bases had no gene match. This CDR3 comprises 19 residues. Germline CDR1 and CDR2: SGHTA and FQGNSA. This chain's CDR3 is CASSSGGGPAGSSTDTQYF. In DNA form, the CDR3 reads TGTGCCAGCAGCTCCGGCGGGGGGCCAGCCGGATCTAGCACAGATACGCAGTATTTT.

This clonotype was picked up many times. V gene TRBV7-6 combines with J gene TRBJ2-1, with D maybe TRBD1 (5 bases). The germline V gene encodes CDR1 SGHVS and CDR2 FNYEAQ. The germline V and J ends were trimmed by 5 bases and 7 bases, with 15 bases remaining between them. The CDR3 has 14 residues. CDR3 in DNA: TGTGCCAGCAGCCCGGCAGGGTCGAGTAATGAGCAGTTCTTC. Translated: CASSPAGSSNEQFF.

As to this clonotype: The junction differs from germline at one of its ends, possibly a read error. The chain is built from TRBV27 and TRBJ2-3, with 13 bases aligning to TRBD2. Germline-derived CDR1 and CDR2 are MNHEY and SMNVEV (reference sequence). CDR3 size: 18 residues. This CDR3 reads CAGSPGTSGIPTQETQYF. In nucleotides, the CDR3 is TGTGCCGGCAGTCCGGGGACTAGCGGGATTCCCACTCAAGAGACCCAGTATTTT.

This chain joins TRBV9 and TRBJ2-7; tentatively, D is TRBD1 (6 bases). CDR3 length: 15 amino acids. V lost 4 bases, J lost 3 bases, and 17 bases lay in between. Germline values: CDR1 SGDLS, CDR2 YYNGEE. This CDR3 is CASSPQGQGNYEQYF. CDR3 nucleotide sequence: TGTGCCAGCAGCCCCCAGGGGCAGGGAAACTACGAGCAGTACTTC.

The chain carries TRBV15 and TRBJ2-1; no clear D. There are 14 residues in the CDR3. Germline V gene sequence: CDR1 LNHNV, CDR2 YYDKDF (reference sequence). The ends were cut back, 1 base at V and 6 bases at J, with 10 bases in the middle. Written as DNA, the CDR3 is TGTGCCACCAGCAGAGTTGGCAGTTTCAATGAGCAGTTCTTC. Translating gives CATSRVGSFNEQFF.